This T cell receptor (beta chain) was identified during a study of cytomegalovirus exposure and HLA in healthy donors. Points from the study as a whole: TRBV6-2, TRBV6-3 and other indistinguishable V segments were excluded. CMV serostatus was the sole immune exposure data available.

About this clone: The antigen is unknown.

Vbeta (60) and Jbeta (13) primers were used in the PCR. Under the authors' procedure: Some 9.9 million of 80 million to 85 million unique TCR beta chains were shared, per a later count. TCRdb keeps only in-frame clones here, not all; method: immunoSEQ multiplex PCR. That table is the source of V, J and clone size, and D and trimming were worked out from the DNA. Here the sample spans around 150,000 clones, nearly 80% being singletons. This CDR3 comprises 15 residues. Germline V CDR1 and CDR2: SGHRS, YFSETQ. Trimming at V came to 5 bases and at J to 3 bases, leaving 6 bases not matched to a gene. The V and J genes are TRBV5-1 and TRBJ2-2; 8 bases are a match to TRBD1. This receptor was taken from a man younger than 40 in good health and CMV-seronegative. Sequences were obtained from PBMCs. The CDR3 bases are TGCGCCAGCAGGACAGGGACAGGACACACCGGGGAGCTGTTTTTT. It encodes CASRTGTGHTGELFF.